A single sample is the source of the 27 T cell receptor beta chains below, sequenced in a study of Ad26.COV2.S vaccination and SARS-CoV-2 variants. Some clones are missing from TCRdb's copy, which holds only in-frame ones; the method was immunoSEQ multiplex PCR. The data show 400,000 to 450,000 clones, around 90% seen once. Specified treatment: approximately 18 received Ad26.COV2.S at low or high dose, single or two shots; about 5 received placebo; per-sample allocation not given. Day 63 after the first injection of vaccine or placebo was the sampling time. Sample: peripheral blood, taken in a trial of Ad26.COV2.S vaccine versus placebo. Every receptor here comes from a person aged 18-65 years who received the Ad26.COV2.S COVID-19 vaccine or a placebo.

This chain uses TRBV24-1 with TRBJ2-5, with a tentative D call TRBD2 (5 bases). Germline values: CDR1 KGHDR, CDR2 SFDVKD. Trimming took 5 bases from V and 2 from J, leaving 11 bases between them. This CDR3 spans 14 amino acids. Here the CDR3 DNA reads TGTGCCACCAGTGCAGGCAGAGGGCAAGAGACCCAGTACTTC. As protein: CATSAGRGQETQYF.

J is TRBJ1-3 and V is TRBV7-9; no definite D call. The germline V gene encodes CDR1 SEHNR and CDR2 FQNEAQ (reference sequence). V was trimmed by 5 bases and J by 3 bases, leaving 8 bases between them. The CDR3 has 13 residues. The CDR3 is CASSPRRGNTIYF. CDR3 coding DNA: TGTGCCAGCAGCCCCCGACGTGGAAACACCATATATTTT.

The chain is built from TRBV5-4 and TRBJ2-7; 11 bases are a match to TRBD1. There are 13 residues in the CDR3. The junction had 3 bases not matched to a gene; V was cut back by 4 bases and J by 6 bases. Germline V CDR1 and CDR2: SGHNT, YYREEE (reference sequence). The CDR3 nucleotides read TGTGCCAGCAGCCGGGACAGGGGGGGCGAGCAGTACTTC. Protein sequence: CASSRDRGGEQYF.

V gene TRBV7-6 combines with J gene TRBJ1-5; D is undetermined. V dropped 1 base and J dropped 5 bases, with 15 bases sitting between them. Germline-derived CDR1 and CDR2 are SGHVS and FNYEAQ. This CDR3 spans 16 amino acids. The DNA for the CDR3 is TGTGCCAGCAGCTTAGGAGGAGGAGTAGGAGATCAGCCCCAGCATTTT. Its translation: CASSLGGGVGDQPQHF. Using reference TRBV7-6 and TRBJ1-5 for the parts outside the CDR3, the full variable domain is GAGVSQSPRYKVTKRGQDVALRCDPISGHVSLYWYRQALGQGPEFLTYFNYEAQQDKSGLPNDRFSAERPEGSISTLTIQRTEQRDSAMYRCASSLGGGVGDQPQHFGDGTRLSIL.

CDR3 sequence: CSVGRDELRREQFF. DNA of the CDR3: TGCAGCGTTGGCCGGGACGAATTACGAAGAGAGCAGTTCTTC. This chain joins TRBV29-1 and TRBJ2-1; D may match TRBD1 or TRBD2 (5 bases each). V lost 4 bases and J 10 bases, leaving 20 bases between the germline ends. The CDR3 loop spans 14 amino acids. The germline gives CDR1 SQVTM, CDR2 ANQGSEA.

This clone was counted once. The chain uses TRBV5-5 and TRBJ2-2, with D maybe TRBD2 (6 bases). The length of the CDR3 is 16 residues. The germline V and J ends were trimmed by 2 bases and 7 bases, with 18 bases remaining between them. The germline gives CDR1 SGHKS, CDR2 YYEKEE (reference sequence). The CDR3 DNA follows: TGTGCCAGCAGCTTAGGCCTAGCGAGAACCCGCGGGGAGCTGTTTTTT. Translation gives CASSLGLARTRGELFF.

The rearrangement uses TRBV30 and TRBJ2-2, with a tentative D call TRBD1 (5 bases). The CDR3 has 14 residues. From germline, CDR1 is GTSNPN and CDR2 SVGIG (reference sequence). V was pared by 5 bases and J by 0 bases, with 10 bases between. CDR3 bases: TGTGCCTGGGGGGCGTTATCGAACACCGGGGAGCTGTTTTTT. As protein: CAWGALSNTGELFF.

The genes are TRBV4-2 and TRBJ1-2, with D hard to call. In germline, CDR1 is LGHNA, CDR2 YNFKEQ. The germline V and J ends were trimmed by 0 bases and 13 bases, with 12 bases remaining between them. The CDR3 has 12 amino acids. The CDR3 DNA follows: TGTGCCAGCAGCCAAGACCACCTGGACCTCACCTTC. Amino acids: CASSQDHLDLTF.

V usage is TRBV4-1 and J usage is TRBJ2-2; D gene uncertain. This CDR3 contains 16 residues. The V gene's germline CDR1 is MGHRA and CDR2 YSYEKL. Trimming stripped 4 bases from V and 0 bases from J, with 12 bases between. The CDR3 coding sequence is TGCGCCAGCAGCCGGACCTTCGGCCCGAACACCGGGGAGCTGTTTTTT. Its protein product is CASSRTFGPNTGELFF.

CDR3 amino acids: CASSPLRGGTDTQYF. Written as DNA, the CDR3 is TGTGCCAGCAGCCCTCTAAGGGGTGGCACAGATACGCAGTATTTT. This rearrangement joins TRBV7-9 to TRBJ2-3; D possibly corresponds to TRBD1 (5 bases). With 5 bases removed from V and 1 base from J, the gap between germline ends came to 13 bases. The CDR3 runs 15 residues. Germline V gene sequence: CDR1 SEHNR, CDR2 FQNEAQ (reference sequence).

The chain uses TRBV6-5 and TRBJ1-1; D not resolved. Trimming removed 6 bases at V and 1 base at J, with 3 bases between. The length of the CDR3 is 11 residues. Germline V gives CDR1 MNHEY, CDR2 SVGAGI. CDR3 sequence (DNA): TGTGCCAGCAGGACGAACACTGAAGCTTTCTTT. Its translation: CASRTNTEAFF.

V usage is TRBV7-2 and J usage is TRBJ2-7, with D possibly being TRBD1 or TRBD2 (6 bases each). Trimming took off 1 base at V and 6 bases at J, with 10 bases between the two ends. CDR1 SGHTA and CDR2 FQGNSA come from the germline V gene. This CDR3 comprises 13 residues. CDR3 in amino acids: CASSLVEGGEQYF. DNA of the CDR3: TGTGCCAGCAGCTTAGTGGAGGGGGGCGAGCAGTACTTC.

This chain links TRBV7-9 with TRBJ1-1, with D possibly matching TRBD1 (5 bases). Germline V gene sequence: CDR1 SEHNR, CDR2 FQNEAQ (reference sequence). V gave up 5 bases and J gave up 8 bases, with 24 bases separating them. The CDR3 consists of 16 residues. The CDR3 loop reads CASSPYGDWGTEEAFF. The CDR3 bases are TGTGCCAGCAGCCCTTATGGGGACTGGGGCACGGAAGAAGCTTTCTTT.

The CDR3 loop reads CASSLFVAENSPLHF. The CDR3 DNA reads as TGTGCCAGCAGCTTATTTGTGGCGGAGAATTCACCCCTCCACTTT. The chain employs TRBV7-9 and TRBJ1-6, with D uncertain. Trimming shortened V by 2 bases and J by 7 bases, and 12 bases separated the two germline ends. The CDR3 loop spans 15 amino acids. Germline-derived CDR1 and CDR2 are SEHNR and FQNEAQ (reference sequence).

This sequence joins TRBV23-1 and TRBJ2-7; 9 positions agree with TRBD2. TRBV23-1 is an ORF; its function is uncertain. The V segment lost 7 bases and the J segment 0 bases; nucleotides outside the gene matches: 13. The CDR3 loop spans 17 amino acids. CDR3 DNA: TGCGCCAGCACCCCCCTAACTAGCGGGCAAGCCTCCTACGAGCAGTACTTC. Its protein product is CASTPLTSGQASYEQYF.

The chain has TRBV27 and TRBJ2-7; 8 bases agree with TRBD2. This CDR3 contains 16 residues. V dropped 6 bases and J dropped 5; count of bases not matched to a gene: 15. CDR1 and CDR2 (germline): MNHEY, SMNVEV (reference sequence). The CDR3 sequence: CASSRTPGLGTDEQYF. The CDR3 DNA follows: TGTGCCAGCAGCCGTACCCCGGGACTAGGCACGGACGAGCAGTACTTC.

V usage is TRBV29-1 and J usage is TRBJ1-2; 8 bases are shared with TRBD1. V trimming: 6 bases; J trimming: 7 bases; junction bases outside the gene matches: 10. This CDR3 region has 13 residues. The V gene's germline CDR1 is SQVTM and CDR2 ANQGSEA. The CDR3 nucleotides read TGCAGCGTCTGTCGACAGGGGTCCGGTGGCTACACCTTC. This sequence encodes CSVCRQGSGGYTF.

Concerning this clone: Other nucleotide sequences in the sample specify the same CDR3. The DNA for the CDR3 is TGTGCCTGGAGTACAGGAAGCTACGAGCAGTACTTC. Protein product: CAWSTGSYEQYF. The rearrangement uses TRBV30 and TRBJ2-7; perhaps TRBD1 as D (5 bases). The CDR3 sequence is 12 residues long. The V end lost 2 bases, the J end lost 3 bases, and 8 bases lay between the germline ends. Germline loops: CDR1 GTSNPN, CDR2 SVGIG (reference sequence).

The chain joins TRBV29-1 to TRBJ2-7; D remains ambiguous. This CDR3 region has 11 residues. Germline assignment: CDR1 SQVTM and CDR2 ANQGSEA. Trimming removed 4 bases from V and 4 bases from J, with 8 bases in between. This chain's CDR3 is CSVAVTYEQYF. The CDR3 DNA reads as TGCAGCGTTGCGGTTACATACGAGCAGTACTTC.

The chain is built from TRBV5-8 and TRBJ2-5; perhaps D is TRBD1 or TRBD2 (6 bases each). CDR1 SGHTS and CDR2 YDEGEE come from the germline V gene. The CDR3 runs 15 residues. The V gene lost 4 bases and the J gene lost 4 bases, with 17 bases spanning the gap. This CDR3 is CASSPGAGAGETQYF. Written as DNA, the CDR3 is TGTGCCAGCAGCCCGGGGGCTGGGGCCGGAGAGACCCAGTACTTC.

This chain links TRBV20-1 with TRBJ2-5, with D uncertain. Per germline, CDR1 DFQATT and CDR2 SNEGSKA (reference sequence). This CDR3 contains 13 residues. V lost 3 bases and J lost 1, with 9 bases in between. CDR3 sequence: CSASDGFQETQYF. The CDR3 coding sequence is TGCAGTGCTAGTGACGGCTTCCAAGAGACCCAGTACTTC.

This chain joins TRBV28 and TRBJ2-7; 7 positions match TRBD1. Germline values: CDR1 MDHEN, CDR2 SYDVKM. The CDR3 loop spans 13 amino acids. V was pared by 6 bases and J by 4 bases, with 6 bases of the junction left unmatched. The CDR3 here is CASSWDSRYEQYF. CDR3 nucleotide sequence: TGTGCCAGCAGCTGGGACAGCCGATACGAGCAGTACTTC.

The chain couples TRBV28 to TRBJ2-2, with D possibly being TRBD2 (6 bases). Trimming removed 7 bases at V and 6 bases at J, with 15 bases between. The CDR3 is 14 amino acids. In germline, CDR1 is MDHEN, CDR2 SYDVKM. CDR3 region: CASKVRGLSGELFF. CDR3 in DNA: TGTGCCAGCAAAGTTCGGGGGTTATCCGGGGAGCTGTTTTTT.

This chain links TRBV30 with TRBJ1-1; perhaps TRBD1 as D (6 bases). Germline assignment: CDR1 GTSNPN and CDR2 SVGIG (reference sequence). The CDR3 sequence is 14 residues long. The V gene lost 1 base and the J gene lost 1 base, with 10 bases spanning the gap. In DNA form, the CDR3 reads TGTGCCTGGAGTGGAGGACAGCCGAACACTGAAGCTTTCTTT. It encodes CAWSGGQPNTEAFF.

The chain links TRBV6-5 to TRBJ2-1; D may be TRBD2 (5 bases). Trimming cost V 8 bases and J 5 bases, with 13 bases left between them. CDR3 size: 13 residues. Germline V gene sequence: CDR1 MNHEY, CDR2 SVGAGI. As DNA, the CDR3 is TGTGCCAGCGGGCAGGTTAGCGACAATGAGCAGTTCTTC. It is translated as CASGQVSDNEQFF.

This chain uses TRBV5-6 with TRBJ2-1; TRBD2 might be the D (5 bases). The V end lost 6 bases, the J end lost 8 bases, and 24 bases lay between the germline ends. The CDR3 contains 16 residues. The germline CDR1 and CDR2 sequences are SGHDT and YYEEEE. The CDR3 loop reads CASTSGGPRRRYEQFF. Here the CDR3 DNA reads TGTGCCAGCACCTCGGGCGGGCCCCGTCGCCGCTATGAGCAGTTCTTC.

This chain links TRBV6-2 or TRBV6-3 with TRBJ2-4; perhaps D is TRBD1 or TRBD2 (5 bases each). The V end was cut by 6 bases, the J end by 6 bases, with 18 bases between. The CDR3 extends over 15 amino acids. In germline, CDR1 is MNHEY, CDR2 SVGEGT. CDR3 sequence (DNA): TGTGCCAGCAGGTACCGGGGCCTTGAGGGAAACATTCAGTACTTC. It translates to CASRYRGLEGNIQYF.